This TCR beta chain was obtained from a study of blood T cell repertoires in COVID-19. Turning to the study itself: Sites in the United States, Italy and Spain provided acute and convalescent COVID-19 samples. Sources were T cells, B-cell-depleted T cells, or PBMCs; the material itself was cDNA or gDNA.

The germline V gene encodes CDR1 MDHEN and CDR2 SYDVKM. The CDR3 is 14 residues long. The trim removed 4 bases at V and 3 bases at J, leaving 2 bases unmatched. Original methodology: By means of reference gene primer amplification, nucleated cell counts were estimated. Clones were read by immunoSEQ multiplex PCR, and TCRdb kept only the in-frame ones, dropping some. That table gives V, J and clone size, and the DNA gave D and trimming. The table has about 180,000 clones, 80% to 90% seen once. The chain carries TRBV28 and TRBJ2-7, with 11 bases fitting TRBD1. The sequence derives from a man between 18 and 29 years old who had recovered from COVID-19. Input material: peripheral blood. The CDR3 loop reads CASSWGTGGYEQYF. The CDR3 region has the DNA TGTGCCAGCAGTTGGGGGACAGGGGGCTACGAGCAGTACTTC.